One sample yielded the 7 T cell receptor beta chains listed below, sequenced in a study of siplizumab effects on memory and regulatory T cells. TCRdb's copy holds only in-frame clones and misses some; the assay was immunoSEQ multiplex PCR. Among 70,000 to 95,000 clones listed, about 87% were seen once. The sequencing sample was made of CD4+ T cells sorted from blood. These receptors all stem from a human donor in good health.

The count of this clone is one. The rearrangement uses TRBV4-1 and TRBJ1-1; the D is unclear. The germline V gene has CDR1 MGHRA and CDR2 YSYEKL. Trimming took off 0 bases at V and 4 bases at J, with 12 bases between the two ends. This CDR3 spans 15 amino acids. Written as DNA, the CDR3 is TGCGCCAGCAGCCAAGACCGGGCCTTGGGCACTGAAGCTTTCTTT. This encodes CASSQDRALGTEAFF.

The J gene is TRBJ1-2, the V gene TRBV11-3; D is unresolved. Between the trimmed V and J ends, which lost 0 bases and 4 bases, there was a span of 15 bases. Germline V lookup: CDR1 SGHNT, CDR2 YENEEA. This CDR3 contains 16 residues. The CDR3 DNA reads as TGTGCCAGCAGCTTAGATCGGAGGAGTGGGGTCTATGGCTACACCTTC. Translated: CASSLDRRSGVYGYTF.

V is TRBV28 and J is TRBJ2-7, with 12 bases lining up with TRBD2. V shed 6 bases, J shed 4 bases, and the junction held 19 bases outside the gene matches. Germline V gene lookup returns CDR1 MDHEN and CDR2 SYDVKM. The CDR3 has 19 residues. The CDR3 region is CASRAGPRRTSGATYEQYF. The CDR3 coding sequence is TGTGCCAGCAGGGCGGGGCCCCGGAGGACTAGCGGGGCCACTTACGAGCAGTACTTC. The full variable domain, in which reference TRBV28 and TRBJ2-7 provide the parts outside the CDR3, is DVKVTQSSRYLVKRTGEKVFLECVQDMDHENMFWYRQDPGLGLRLIYFSYDVKMKEKGDIPEGYSVSREKKERFSLILESASTNQTSMYLCASRAGPRRTSGATYEQYFGPGTRLTVT.

The rearrangement links TRBV30 to TRBJ1-3; D gene ambiguous. Trimming pared 0 bases from V and 4 bases from J, leaving 13 bases between. This CDR3 is 15 amino acids long. Germline V lookup: CDR1 GTSNPN, CDR2 SVGIG (reference sequence). In DNA, the CDR3 is TGTGCCTGGAGTGTACATGTGCCAACAGGAAACACCATATATTTT. This sequence encodes CAWSVHVPTGNTIYF.

This clone was picked up one time. The rearrangement joins TRBV7-9 to TRBJ1-1; 12 bases are a match to TRBD1. The CDR3 has 15 amino acids. Trimming removed 5 bases from V and 8 bases from J; junction bases left unmatched: 9. From germline, CDR1 is SEHNR and CDR2 FQNEAQ (reference sequence). As DNA, the CDR3 is TGTGCCAGCAGCCGTCGCGGGACAGGGGGCTCCGAAGCTTTCTTT. Its translation: CASSRRGTGGSEAFF.

The rearrangement joins TRBV6-5 to TRBJ2-5; 11 positions match TRBD2. Losses at the gene ends were 0 bases for V and 0 bases for J; bases not matched to a gene: 0. Germline V lookup: CDR1 MNHEY, CDR2 SVGAGI. The length of the CDR3 is 16 residues. The CDR3 sequence: CASSYSGLADQETQYF. The CDR3 DNA reads as TGTGCCAGCAGTTACTCGGGACTAGCGGACCAAGAGACCCAGTACTTC.

The chain combines TRBV18 with TRBJ2-1; 8 bases align to TRBD1. J was trimmed by 10 bases and V by 0 bases; bases with no gene match: 11. From germline, CDR1 is KGHSH and CDR2 LQKENI. CDR3 length: 16 residues. The CDR3 bases are TGTGCCAGCTCACCACCGGCCGGACAGGGTGGTTACGAGCAGTTCTTC. It yields the protein CASSPPAGQGGYEQFF.